These T cell receptor beta chains were read from a single sample in a study of cytomegalovirus exposure and HLA in healthy donors. Clones were read by immunoSEQ multiplex PCR, and TCRdb kept only the in-frame ones, dropping some. The sample lists over 85,000 clones, around 71% seen once, with 2.1% in the top ten. The source material was PBMCs. These receptors were collected from a man aged 30 to 39 in good health and CMV-seronegative. Both conserved end residues are part of each CDR3. Each record gives: CDR3 protein, V gene, J gene, clone size. Expanded clones get a size class; other rows say once, few or many, or leave the size out.

CDR3 protein: CASRDRINEKLFF
V gene: TRBV19
J gene: TRBJ1-4
clone size: few

CDR3 protein: CASRGQGTTGELFF
V gene: TRBV6-5
J gene: TRBJ2-2
clone size: few

CDR3 protein: CASSPGGGTEAFF
V gene: TRBV5-1
J gene: TRBJ1-1
clone size: NA

CDR3 protein: CASSQDYTRAYEQYF
V gene: TRBV4-3
J gene: TRBJ2-7
clone size: NA

CDR3 protein: CASSELGGAGYGYTF
V gene: TRBV25-1
J gene: TRBJ1-2
clone size: few

CDR3 protein: CASRQGANNEQFF
V gene: TRBV6-1
J gene: TRBJ2-1
clone size: once

CDR3 protein: CASSSVTSANEQFF
V gene: TRBV10-2
J gene: TRBJ2-1
clone size: few

CDR3 protein: CASSLGGTANTEAFF
V gene: TRBV5-1
J gene: TRBJ1-1
clone size: once

CDR3 protein: CASSLGGSYNQPQHF
V gene: TRBV7-9
J gene: TRBJ1-5
clone size: few

CDR3 protein: CASSEGWGRWNTDTQYF
V gene: TRBV9
J gene: TRBJ2-3
clone size: many

CDR3 protein: CSAPRGTEAFF
V gene: TRBV20-1
J gene: TRBJ1-1
clone size: NA

CDR3 protein: CASSLSPGDNEQFF
V gene: TRBV5-1
J gene: TRBJ2-1
clone size: once

CDR3 protein: CASSESRRSNQPQHF
V gene: TRBV2
J gene: TRBJ1-5
clone size: few

CDR3 protein: CASSSGLSTDTQYF
V gene: TRBV7-3
J gene: TRBJ2-3
clone size: NA

CDR3 protein: CASSLVSGAKNIQYF
V gene: TRBV11-1
J gene: TRBJ2-4
clone size: few

CDR3 protein: CAWTTAGASGELFF
V gene: TRBV30
J gene: TRBJ2-2
clone size: NA

CDR3 protein: CASREQGSSYNEQFF
V gene: TRBV5-6
J gene: TRBJ2-1
clone size: once

CDR3 protein: CASSQVDTGELFF
V gene: TRBV27
J gene: TRBJ2-2
clone size: NA

CDR3 protein: CASSLARASSYEQYF
V gene: TRBV5-6
J gene: TRBJ2-7
clone size: NA

CDR3 protein: CASIPGQGAHEQYF
V gene: TRBV28
J gene: TRBJ2-7
clone size: NA

CDR3 protein: CAGYKGGDTEAFF
V gene: TRBV30
J gene: TRBJ1-1
clone size: NA

CDR3 protein: CASSGRGLDTEAFF
V gene: TRBV5-6
J gene: TRBJ1-1
clone size: NA

CDR3 protein: CASSRQGSMNTEAFF
V gene: TRBV7-9
J gene: TRBJ1-1
clone size: NA